This TCR beta chain was identified in a study of T-cell memory formation after mild COVID-19. This clonotype showed up just a few times. Its antigen remains unidentified. Germline assignment: CDR1 SGHDN and CDR2 FVKESK. V was clipped by 4 bases and J by 5 bases; unmatched bases: 12. The CDR3 spans 16 residues. One entry per CDR3 protein results from TCRdb running MiXCR on the 5' RACE reads. The sample contains 190,000 or so distinct CDR3 sequences, around 25% of which appear only once. Study-wide points: Contracting clones localized mainly to CM and EM when CD4+ and mainly to EMRA when CD8+.

The sequencing sample was made of PBMCs or a T cell subset sorted from them (not recorded which). This clonotype was obtained from an adult woman who had mild COVID-19 (a few samples of this study predate the infection). Cell type and time point are not known. The gene calls are TRBV14 and TRBJ2-5, with TRBD2 identical over 8 bases. The CDR3 DNA sequence: TGTGCCAGCAGCCTTAGCGGGGTTAACCCGATGGAGACCCAGTACTTC. This gives the protein CASSLSGVNPMETQYF.